The source of this T cell receptor beta chain is a study of blood T cell repertoires in COVID-19. Overall study context: Samples of COVID-19 (acute and convalescent) were obtained from the United States, Italy and Spain.

Authors' analysis steps: By means of reference gene primer amplification, nucleated cell counts were estimated. Generated by immunoSEQ multiplex PCR, the TCRdb table keeps only in-frame clones and is missing some. The D gene and trimming were derived from the DNA, and the V and J assignments and clone size from that table. This sample yields some 200,000 clones, of which about 75% are seen a single time; roughly 28% belongs to the top ten. CDR3 size: 16 residues. The V gene end was trimmed by 9 bases and the J gene end by 2 bases; junction bases not matched to a gene: 10. Germline loops: CDR1 KGHDR, CDR2 SFDVKD.

The receptor was derived from a woman in her sixties or seventies with acute or convalescent COVID-19. Sequencing used peripheral blood. The chain combines TRBV24-1 with TRBJ2-2; 8 bases are a match to TRBD1. DNA for the CDR3: TGTGCCACCGGACAGGGAAATTTAAGAAACACCGGGGAGCTGTTTTTT. It encodes CATGQGNLRNTGELFF.